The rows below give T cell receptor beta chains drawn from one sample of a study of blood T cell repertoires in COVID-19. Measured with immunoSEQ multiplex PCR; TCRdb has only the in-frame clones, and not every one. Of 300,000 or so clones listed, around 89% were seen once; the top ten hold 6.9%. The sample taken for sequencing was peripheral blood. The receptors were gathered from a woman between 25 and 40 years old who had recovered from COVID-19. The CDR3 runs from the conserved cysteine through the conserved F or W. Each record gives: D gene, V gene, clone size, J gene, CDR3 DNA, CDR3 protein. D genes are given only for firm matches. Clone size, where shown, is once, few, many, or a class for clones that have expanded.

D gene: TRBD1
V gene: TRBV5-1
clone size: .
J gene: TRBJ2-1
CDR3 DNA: TGCGCCAGCAGCCTACACAGGGGCGAGGGGCAGTTCTTC
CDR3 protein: CASSLHRGEGQFF

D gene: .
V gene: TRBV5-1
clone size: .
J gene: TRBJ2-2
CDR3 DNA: TGCGCCAGCAGCTTGGGAACAGCGAACACCGGGGAGCTGTTTTTT
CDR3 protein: CASSLGTANTGELFF

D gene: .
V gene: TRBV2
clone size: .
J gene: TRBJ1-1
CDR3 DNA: TGTGCCAGCAGTGAAGCGCAGGGGAACCGGGGGGCTGAAGCTTTCTTT
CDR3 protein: CASSEAQGNRGAEAFF

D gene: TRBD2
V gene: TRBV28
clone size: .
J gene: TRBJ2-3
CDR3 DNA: TGTGCCAGCAATAGCGGGGGCCGCACAGATACGCAGTATTTT
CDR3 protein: CASNSGGRTDTQYF

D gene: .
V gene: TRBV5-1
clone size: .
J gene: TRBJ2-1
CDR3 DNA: TGCGCCAGCAATCGAGACTCCTACAATGAGCAGTTCTTC
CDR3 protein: CASNRDSYNEQFF

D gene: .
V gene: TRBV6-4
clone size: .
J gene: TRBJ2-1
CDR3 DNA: TGTGCCAGCAAGGGGGACGGGGCCTCAAACTACAATGAGCAGTTCTTC
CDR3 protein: CASKGDGASNYNEQFF

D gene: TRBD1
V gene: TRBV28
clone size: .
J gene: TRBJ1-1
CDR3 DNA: TGTGCCAGCAGTCCAGGGGGACAGGGTGGTACTGAAGCTTTCTTT
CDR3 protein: CASSPGGQGGTEAFF

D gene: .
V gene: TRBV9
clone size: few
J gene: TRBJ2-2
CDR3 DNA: TGTGCCAGCAGCGTAGGAGACAGCAGAACCGGGGAGCTGTTTTTT
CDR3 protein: CASSVGDSRTGELFF

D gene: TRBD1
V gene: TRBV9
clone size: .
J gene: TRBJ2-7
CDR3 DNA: TGTGCCAGCAGCGAGACAGGGGGCCACGACGAGCAGTACTTC
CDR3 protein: CASSETGGHDEQYF

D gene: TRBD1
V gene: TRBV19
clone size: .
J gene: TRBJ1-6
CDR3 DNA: TGTGCCAGTAACACGGGACAGCCAAATTCACCCCTCCACTTT
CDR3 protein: CASNTGQPNSPLHF

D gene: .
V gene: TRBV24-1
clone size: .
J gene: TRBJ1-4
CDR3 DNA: TGTGCCACCAGTGAGTCGGGACACGGGAATGAAAAACTGTTTTTT
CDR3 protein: CATSESGHGNEKLFF

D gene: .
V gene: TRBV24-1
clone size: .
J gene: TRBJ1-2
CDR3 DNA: TGTGCCACCAGTCTGACGGGTAACTATGGCTACACCTTC
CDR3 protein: CATSLTGNYGYTF

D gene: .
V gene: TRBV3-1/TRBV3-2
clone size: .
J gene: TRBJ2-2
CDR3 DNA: TGTGCCAGCAGCCAAGGGCCCAAGGGGGGGGACACCGGGGAGCTGTTTTTT
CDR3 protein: CASSQGPKGGDTGELFF

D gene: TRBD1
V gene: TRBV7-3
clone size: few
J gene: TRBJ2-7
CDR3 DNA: TGTGCCAGCAGCTTCCAGGGGGTTCAGTACTTC
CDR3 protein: CASSFQGVQYF

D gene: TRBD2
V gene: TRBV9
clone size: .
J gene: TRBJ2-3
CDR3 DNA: TGTGCCAGCAGCGTAGAGGGCGGCGGGGGGGCATATACGCAGTATTTT
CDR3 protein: CASSVEGGGGAYTQYF

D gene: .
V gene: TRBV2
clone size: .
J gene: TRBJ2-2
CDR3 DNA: TGTGCCAGCAGTGGGGAGGGGGGTACCGGGGAGCTGTTTTTT
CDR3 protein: CASSGEGGTGELFF

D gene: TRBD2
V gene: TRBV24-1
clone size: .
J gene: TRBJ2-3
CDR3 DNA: TGTGCCACCAGTCGATACGCCGGGACTAGCGGATATCTAGATACGCAGTATTTT
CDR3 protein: CATSRYAGTSGYLDTQYF

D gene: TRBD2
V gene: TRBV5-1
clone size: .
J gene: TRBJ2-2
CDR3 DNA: TGCGCCAGCAGCTTTAGCGGGGGGAGCACCGGGGAGCTGTTTTTT
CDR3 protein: CASSFSGGSTGELFF

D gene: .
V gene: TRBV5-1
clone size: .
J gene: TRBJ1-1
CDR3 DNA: TGCGCCAGCAGCTCCGGGATCCTGAACACTGAAGCTTTCTTT
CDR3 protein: CASSSGILNTEAFF